The T cell receptor beta chain described here comes from a study of regulatory T cells in long-lasting Graves disease. This CDR3 spans 14 amino acids. The junction had 5 bases not matched to a gene; V was cut back by 4 bases and J by 8 bases. Germline CDR1 reads SNHLY; CDR2 reads FYNNEI. Documented time point: persistent/refractory GD, antithyroid drugs over 5 years with positive TRAb. From PBMCs, RNA was extracted and then used to make the TCR library. CDR3-region Arm-PCR and iRepertoire HTBI primers produced the TCR beta libraries. TCRdb used MiXCR to reprocess the multiplex PCR reads, holding one entry per CDR3 protein. The table has 430,000 or so distinct CDR3 sequences, 21% seen once. This clonotype was recorded a few times.

Source: peripheral blood mononuclear cells (PBMCs), taken when the disease was refractory, from a patient treated with antithyroid drugs. This sequence was found in a female donor with Graves disease. The rearrangement uses TRBV2 and TRBJ1-5; 10 nucleotides align to TRBD1. CDR3 nucleotides: TGTGCCAGCAGTGGACGACAGGGGGCTGAGCCCCAGCATTTT. Amino acids: CASSGRQGAEPQHF.